These T cell receptor beta chains were read from a single sample in a study of long-term antiretroviral therapy in people with HIV. TCRdb's copy holds only in-frame clones and misses some; the assay was immunoSEQ multiplex PCR. Among approximately 21,000 clones listed, over 75% were seen once. Material: unsorted PBMCs, obtained 1.5 years after starting antiretroviral therapy. These receptors all stem from a man aged 25 to 45 with HIV. Each CDR3 is given with its conserved first and last residue. A D gene is named only where the DNA matches it firmly. Expanded clones get a size class; other rows say once, few or many, or leave the size out.

CDR3nt: TGTGCCAGCAGTTTAGCGGGGACAGGGATGGACATTCAGTACTTC
CDR3aa: CASSLAGTGMDIQYF
len: 15
abundance: NA
v_gene: TRBV28
j_gene: TRBJ2-4
d_gene: TRBD1

CDR3nt: TGTGCCAGCAGCGATCTAGCTCCGACAGATACGCAGTATTTT
CDR3aa: CASSDLAPTDTQYF
len: 14
abundance: NA
v_gene: TRBV6-6
j_gene: TRBJ2-3
d_gene: NA

CDR3nt: TGTGCCAGCAGTCCCGCAGGGGCCCTTAACTATGGCTACACCTTC
CDR3aa: CASSPAGALNYGYTF
len: 15
abundance: NA
v_gene: TRBV28
j_gene: TRBJ1-2
d_gene: NA

CDR3nt: TGTGCCAGCAGCCAAGGAGACGGCGCGGACACTGAAGCTTTCTTT
CDR3aa: CASSQGDGADTEAFF
len: 15
abundance: NA
v_gene: TRBV4-2
j_gene: TRBJ1-1
d_gene: NA

CDR3nt: TGTGCCAGCAGTGAAGGGGGGGACTATTCCTACGAGCAGTACTTC
CDR3aa: CASSEGGDYSYEQYF
len: 15
abundance: NA
v_gene: TRBV6-1
j_gene: TRBJ2-7
d_gene: TRBD2

CDR3nt: TGTGCCAGTAGGGACACTGAAGCTTTCTTT
CDR3aa: CASRDTEAFF
len: 10
abundance: few
v_gene: TRBV6-6
j_gene: TRBJ1-1
d_gene: NA

CDR3nt: TGTGCCAGCCAGAGAGCCTCTGGGGCCAACGTCCTGACTTTC
CDR3aa: CASQRASGANVLTF
len: 14
abundance: NA
v_gene: TRBV6-5
j_gene: TRBJ2-6
d_gene: NA

CDR3nt: TGCGCCAGCAGGCTAACTAACACCGGGGAGCTGTTTTTT
CDR3aa: CASRLTNTGELFF
len: 13
abundance: few
v_gene: TRBV10-1
j_gene: TRBJ2-2
d_gene: NA

CDR3nt: TGTGCCAGCAGTTTATCTTCTTCCTACGAGCAGTACTTC
CDR3aa: CASSLSSSYEQYF
len: 13
abundance: NA
v_gene: TRBV28
j_gene: TRBJ2-7
d_gene: NA

CDR3nt: TGTGCCAGCAGTTTACCTGACAGATCAGTCTTCTTC
CDR3aa: CASSLPDRSVFF
len: 12
abundance: NA
v_gene: TRBV28
j_gene: TRBJ1-2
d_gene: NA

CDR3nt: TGCAGCGTTGAAGAGCAGAACAGGGGCAATGAGCAGTTCTTC
CDR3aa: CSVEEQNRGNEQFF
len: 14
abundance: NA
v_gene: TRBV29-1
j_gene: TRBJ2-1
d_gene: TRBD1

CDR3nt: TGTGCTGCAACGACGGGGAACACCGGGGAGCTGTTTTTT
CDR3aa: CAATTGNTGELFF
len: 13
abundance: NA
v_gene: TRBV7-7
j_gene: TRBJ2-2
d_gene: NA

CDR3nt: TGTGCCAGCAGTGGCCTGGGATCCCCCGAGACCCAGTACTTC
CDR3aa: CASSGLGSPETQYF
len: 14
abundance: NA
v_gene: TRBV28
j_gene: TRBJ2-5
d_gene: NA

CDR3nt: TGTGCCAGCAGCGATCAGGGTGATAGAGCTTTCTTT
CDR3aa: CASSDQGDRAFF
len: 12
abundance: once
v_gene: TRBV11-2
j_gene: TRBJ1-1
d_gene: NA

CDR3nt: TGTGCCAGCAGCTTAGCGGCTAGCAAGAATGAGCAGTTCTTC
CDR3aa: CASSLAASKNEQFF
len: 14
abundance: NA
v_gene: TRBV7-2
j_gene: TRBJ2-1
d_gene: NA

CDR3nt: TGTGCCAGCAGCTTAGATCAGGCCGGGGAAGCTTTCTTT
CDR3aa: CASSLDQAGEAFF
len: 13
abundance: NA
v_gene: TRBV11-2
j_gene: TRBJ1-1
d_gene: NA

CDR3nt: TGTGCCAGCAGCTTGAGGTCAGGTGGTGTAGACATTCAGTACTTC
CDR3aa: CASSLRSGGVDIQYF
len: 15
abundance: NA
v_gene: TRBV5-4
j_gene: TRBJ2-4
d_gene: NA

CDR3nt: TGTGCCAGCAAAGCTAGCGGGAGATACAATGAGCAGTTCTTC
CDR3aa: CASKASGRYNEQFF
len: 14
abundance: few
v_gene: TRBV27
j_gene: TRBJ2-1
d_gene: TRBD2

CDR3nt: TGTGCCAGCAGCTCAGTGAACACTGAAGCTTTCTTT
CDR3aa: CASSSVNTEAFF
len: 12
abundance: NA
v_gene: TRBV5-5
j_gene: TRBJ1-1
d_gene: NA

CDR3nt: TGTGCCAGCAGCCGCGTCGGGCCCTACGAGCAGTACTTC
CDR3aa: CASSRVGPYEQYF
len: 13
abundance: once
v_gene: TRBV13
j_gene: TRBJ2-7
d_gene: NA

CDR3nt: TGTGCCAGCTCGGGACAGCCGGTTGATTCACCCCTCCACTTT
CDR3aa: CASSGQPVDSPLHF
len: 14
abundance: once
v_gene: TRBV6-5
j_gene: TRBJ1-6
d_gene: TRBD1

CDR3nt: TGTGCCAGCAGCTTAAAACAGGGGCTAGAGACCCAGTACTTC
CDR3aa: CASSLKQGLETQYF
len: 14
abundance: NA
v_gene: TRBV7-9
j_gene: TRBJ2-5
d_gene: TRBD1

CDR3nt: TGCGCCAGCAGCTTGGGGGGGACTAGCGGGAGTTTGCATGAGCAGTTCTTC
CDR3aa: CASSLGGTSGSLHEQFF
len: 17
abundance: NA
v_gene: TRBV5-1
j_gene: TRBJ2-1
d_gene: TRBD2

CDR3nt: TGTGCCTGGACCCCTGTACTGGGACAGGGGAAATCTGAAGCTTTCTTT
CDR3aa: CAWTPVLGQGKSEAFF
len: 16
abundance: NA
v_gene: TRBV30
j_gene: TRBJ1-1
d_gene: TRBD1

CDR3nt: TGTGCCAGCAGCTTAGTTGCGGGAGGGCCCTCCTACGAGCAGTACTTC
CDR3aa: CASSLVAGGPSYEQYF
len: 16
abundance: once
v_gene: TRBV7-2
j_gene: TRBJ2-7
d_gene: TRBD2

CDR3nt: TGTGCCAGCATAAGAGGGTCTAACTATGGCTACACCTTC
CDR3aa: CASIRGSNYGYTF
len: 13
abundance: NA
v_gene: TRBV28
j_gene: TRBJ1-2
d_gene: NA

CDR3nt: TGTGCCAGCAGCGAGGGCCAGAGCTCCTACAATGAGCAGTTCTTC
CDR3aa: CASSEGQSSYNEQFF
len: 15
abundance: NA
v_gene: TRBV7-2
j_gene: TRBJ2-1
d_gene: NA

CDR3nt: TGTGCCAGCATCCTGGGGGGCTTCTATAATTCACCCCTCCACTTT
CDR3aa: CASILGGFYNSPLHF
len: 15
abundance: NA
v_gene: TRBV6-1
j_gene: TRBJ1-6
d_gene: NA

CDR3nt: TGTGCCAGCAGCGGAACCAGGGGAGCCGGGGAGCTGTTTTTT
CDR3aa: CASSGTRGAGELFF
len: 14
abundance: NA
v_gene: TRBV6-1
j_gene: TRBJ2-2
d_gene: NA

CDR3nt: TGTGCTAGTGGTTTGGAGAGGGGAGGGAAGCAGACCCAGTACTTC
CDR3aa: CASGLERGGKQTQYF
len: 15
abundance: NA
v_gene: TRBV12-5
j_gene: TRBJ2-5
d_gene: TRBD2

CDR3nt: TGTGCCAGTACTACGAGCGGGAGATCCAATGAGCAGTTCTTC
CDR3aa: CASTTSGRSNEQFF
len: 14
abundance: NA
v_gene: TRBV28
j_gene: TRBJ2-1
d_gene: TRBD2

CDR3nt: TGTGCCTGGAGGGAAACGGGACAGGGTGTTCAGCCCCAGCATTTT
CDR3aa: CAWRETGQGVQPQHF
len: 15
abundance: once
v_gene: TRBV30
j_gene: TRBJ1-5
d_gene: TRBD1

CDR3nt: TGTGCCAGCTCACCAGGACAGCCCCCTTCACCCCTCCACTTT
CDR3aa: CASSPGQPPSPLHF
len: 14
abundance: NA
v_gene: TRBV18
j_gene: TRBJ1-6
d_gene: NA

CDR3nt: TGCGCCAGCAGCGAGCCAGGCCAACCCCAGAGTGAAGCTTTCTTT
CDR3aa: CASSEPGQPQSEAFF
len: 15
abundance: NA
v_gene: TRBV5-1
j_gene: TRBJ1-1
d_gene: NA

CDR3nt: TGTGCCAGCAGCGTCGACACAGGGGGCTACTCTGGGGCCAACGTCCTGACTTTC
CDR3aa: CASSVDTGGYSGANVLTF
len: 18
abundance: once
v_gene: TRBV9
j_gene: TRBJ2-6
d_gene: TRBD1

CDR3nt: TGTGCCAGCAGCTCTAGACAGGGCTTGGAGTTCGGGAAACTGTTTTTT
CDR3aa: CASSSRQGLEFGKLFF
len: 16
abundance: NA
v_gene: TRBV7-2
j_gene: TRBJ1-4
d_gene: TRBD1

CDR3nt: TGTGCCAGCAGCTTGGACAGGGTGAACACTGAAGCTTTCTTT
CDR3aa: CASSLDRVNTEAFF
len: 14
abundance: few
v_gene: TRBV5-8
j_gene: TRBJ1-1
d_gene: NA

CDR3nt: TGTGCCAGTAGTACGGGACAGGGAGGATATGGCTACACCTTC
CDR3aa: CASSTGQGGYGYTF
len: 14
abundance: NA
v_gene: TRBV19
j_gene: TRBJ1-2
d_gene: TRBD1

CDR3nt: TGTGCCAGCAGCCGCCTAGCGGGAGTTGGGCACGAGCAGTACTTC
CDR3aa: CASSRLAGVGHEQYF
len: 15
abundance: NA
v_gene: TRBV6-5
j_gene: TRBJ2-7
d_gene: TRBD2

CDR3nt: TGTGCCAGCAGCCAAACAGGGCCGAGCACAGATACGCAGTATTTT
CDR3aa: CASSQTGPSTDTQYF
len: 15
abundance: NA
v_gene: TRBV7-3
j_gene: TRBJ2-3
d_gene: NA

CDR3nt: TGTGCCAGCAACTCCGGGGAGCTGTTTTTT
CDR3aa: CASNSGELFF
len: 10
abundance: NA
v_gene: TRBV6-5
j_gene: TRBJ2-2
d_gene: NA